The 12 T cell receptor beta chains below come from one sample, sequenced in a study of radiotherapy plus CTLA-4 blockade in lung cancer. Here immunoSEQ multiplex PCR was the method, and the copy in TCRdb shows in-frame clones only, minus some. This table has over 50,000 clones, around 85% appearing once. Material: peripheral blood, obtained from a patient treated with radiotherapy plus ipilimumab. Every receptor here comes from a human donor with non-small cell lung cancer who had a complete response to radiotherapy plus ipilimumab.

The chain couples TRBV30 to TRBJ1-2; the D is unclear. CDR1 GTSNPN and CDR2 SVGIG come from the germline V gene (reference sequence). V lost 4 bases and J 8 bases, leaving 23 bases between the germline ends. This CDR3 is built from 15 residues. The CDR3 coding sequence is TGTGCCTGGATTCGCGCGAGGAGGGCAGGTGAAGGCTACACCTTC. This translates into CAWIRARRAGEGYTF.

The rearrangement links TRBV19 to TRBJ2-7; 8 positions agree with TRBD1. CDR3 length: 15 residues. The ends lost 5 bases at V and 2 bases at J; junction bases unmatched: 8. CDR1 LNHDA and CDR2 SQIVND come from the germline V gene (reference sequence). CDR3 residues: CASSSNRGEAYEQYF. The DNA for the CDR3 is TGTGCCAGTAGTTCGAACAGGGGGGAAGCCTACGAGCAGTACTTC.

The chain recombines TRBV27 with TRBJ2-3; 10 nucleotides align to TRBD1. The germline gives CDR1 MNHEY, CDR2 SMNVEV (reference sequence). Unmatched junction bases numbered 9, after V lost 9 bases and J lost 3 bases. CDR3 length: 15 amino acids. This chain's CDR3 is CASNGDRGGTDTQYF. The CDR3 DNA sequence: TGTGCCAGTAACGGGGACAGGGGAGGGACAGATACGCAGTATTTT.

The chain couples TRBV7-2 to TRBJ2-5, with 10 bases identical to TRBD2. This CDR3 region has 16 residues. J lost 5 bases, V lost 0 bases, and 6 bases had no gene match. Per the germline V gene, CDR1 is SGHTA and CDR2 is FQGNSA. DNA of the CDR3: TGTGCCAGCAGCTTAGCGCAAAGCGGGGGGGCCGAGACCCAGTACTTC. Residues: CASSLAQSGGAETQYF.

This clone was observed a few times. The V gene is TRBV5-6, the J gene TRBJ2-7, with 9 bases fitting TRBD1. Germline-derived CDR1 and CDR2 are SGHDT and YYEEEE. Unmatched junction bases numbered 10, after V lost 6 bases and J lost 3 bases. This CDR3 comprises 15 residues. The CDR3: CASNLDSGQGYEQYF. The CDR3 nucleotides read TGTGCCAGCAACTTAGATTCGGGACAGGGCTACGAGCAGTACTTC.

The J gene is TRBJ2-1, the V gene TRBV11-3; TRBD1 is a possible D gene (6 bases). Germline V gene data show CDR1 as SGHNT and CDR2 as YENEEA. V was shortened by 3 bases and J by 8 bases, with 14 bases between the two germline ends. The CDR3 is made up of 14 amino acids. The CDR3 spells CASSFTGMADEQFF. The CDR3 DNA follows: TGTGCCAGCAGCTTTACAGGGATGGCCGATGAGCAGTTCTTC.

This sequence joins TRBV13 and TRBJ2-7, with 10 bases aligning to TRBD2. Germline assignment: CDR1 PRHDT and CDR2 FYEKMQ (reference sequence). V lost 8 bases, J lost 4 bases, and 5 bases stayed unmatched. The CDR3 runs to 13 residues. The CDR3 region is CASGPSGSYEQYV. The CDR3 DNA sequence: TGTGCCAGCGGGCCTAGCGGGAGTTACGAGCAGTACGTC.

V usage is TRBV5-4 and J usage is TRBJ1-2; TRBD1 matches 7 bases. The CDR3 consists of 13 residues. Trimming took 4 bases from V and 4 from J; bases not matched to a gene: 4. Germline values: CDR1 SGHNT, CDR2 YYREEE (reference sequence). The CDR3 here is CASSPDRSYGYTF. Written as DNA, the CDR3 is TGTGCCAGCAGCCCGGACAGGAGCTATGGCTACACCTTC. The whole variable domain, filled in from reference TRBV5-4 and TRBJ1-2, reads ETGVTQSPTHLIKTRGQQVTLRCSSQSGHNTVSWYQQALGQGPQFIFQYYREEENGRGNFPPRFSGLQFPNYSSELNVNALELDDSALYLCASSPDRSYGYTFGSGTRLTVV.

The chain uses TRBV7-8 and TRBJ1-1; 7 nucleotides agree with TRBD1. CDR3 length: 16 amino acids. The J segment lost 0 bases and the V segment lost 4 bases, leaving 8 bases of the junction unmatched. Germline values: CDR1 SGHVS, CDR2 FQNEAQ. CDR3 DNA: TGTGCCAGCAGCTCCTTCCGACAGGGTGTGAACACTGAAGCTTTCTTT. Its protein product is CASSSFRQGVNTEAFF.

This clone has only a few counts. The chain uses TRBV11-2 and TRBJ1-4, with D tentatively TRBD1 (5 bases). Germline values: CDR1 SGHAT, CDR2 FQNNGV. The CDR3 extends over 13 amino acids. V lost 4 bases, J lost 10 bases, and 13 bases lay in between. DNA for the CDR3: TGTGCCAGCAGCTACCAGGGTTCTCCAAAACTGTTTTTT. Its translation: CASSYQGSPKLFF.

J is TRBJ2-1 and V is TRBV28; 11 bases agree with TRBD2. V lost 5 bases and J lost 5; bases outside the gene matches: 5. The CDR3 length is 15 residues. From germline, CDR1 is MDHEN and CDR2 SYDVKM. CDR3 residues: CASSVSGGGNNEQFF. As DNA, the CDR3 is TGTGCCAGCAGTGTTAGCGGGGGGGGTAACAATGAGCAGTTCTTC.

This chain joins TRBV10-1 and TRBJ2-3, with 7 bases aligning to TRBD2. CDR1 is WNHNN, CDR2 SYGVQD, per germline (reference sequence). V trimming: 0 bases; J trimming: 0 bases; junction bases outside the gene matches: 3. The CDR3 consists of 16 residues. The CDR3 DNA reads TGCGCCAGCAGTGAGTCGGTCGGGGGGAGCACAGATACGCAGTATTTT. Protein sequence: CASSESVGGSTDTQYF.